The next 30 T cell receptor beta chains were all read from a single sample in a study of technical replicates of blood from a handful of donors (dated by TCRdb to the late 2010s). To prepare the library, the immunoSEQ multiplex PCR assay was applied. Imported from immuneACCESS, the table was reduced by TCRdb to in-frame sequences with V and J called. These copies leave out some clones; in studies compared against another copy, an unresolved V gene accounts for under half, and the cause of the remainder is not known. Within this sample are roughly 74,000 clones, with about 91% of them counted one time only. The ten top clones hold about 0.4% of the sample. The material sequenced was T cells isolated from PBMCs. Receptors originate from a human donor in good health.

CDR3 in DNA: TGTGCCAGCAGGACAAGCAGTTCTTACGAGCAGTACTTC. It translates to CASRTSSSYEQYF. The rearrangement uses TRBV6-5 and TRBJ2-7; no definite D call. The V gene lost 6 bases and the J gene lost 4 bases, with 13 bases spanning the gap. Per the germline V gene, CDR1 is MNHEY and CDR2 is SVGAGI. This CDR3 comprises 13 residues.

Here the CDR3 DNA reads TGTGCCAGCAGCTTTCCCGGCACCGGGGAGCTGTTTTTT. Its protein is CASSFPGTGELFF. The rearrangement links TRBV5-6 to TRBJ2-2; D is unclear. The V end lost 2 bases, the J end lost 4 bases, and 6 bases lay between the germline ends. The CDR3 runs 13 residues. CDR1 is SGHDT and CDR2 is YYEEEE in the germline V gene.

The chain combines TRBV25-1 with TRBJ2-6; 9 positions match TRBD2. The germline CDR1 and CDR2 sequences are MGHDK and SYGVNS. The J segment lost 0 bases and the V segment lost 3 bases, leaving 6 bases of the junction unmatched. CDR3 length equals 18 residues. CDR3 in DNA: TGTGCCAGCAGTGAGGGACTAGCAGCCCTCTCTGGGGCCAACGTCCTGACTTTC. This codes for CASSEGLAALSGANVLTF.

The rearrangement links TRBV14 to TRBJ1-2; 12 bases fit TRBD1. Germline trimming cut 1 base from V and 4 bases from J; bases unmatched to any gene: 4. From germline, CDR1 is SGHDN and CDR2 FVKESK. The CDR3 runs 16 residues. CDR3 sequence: CASSQVPGQGAYGYTF. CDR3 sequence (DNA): TGTGCCAGCAGCCAAGTTCCGGGACAGGGGGCCTATGGCTACACCTTC. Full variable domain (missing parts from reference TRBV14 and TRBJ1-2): EAGVTQFPSHSVIEKGQTVTLRCDPISGHDNLYWYRRVMGKEIKFLLHFVKESKQDESGMPNNRFLAERTGGTYSTLKVQPAELEDSGVYFCASSQVPGQGAYGYTFGSGTRLTVV.

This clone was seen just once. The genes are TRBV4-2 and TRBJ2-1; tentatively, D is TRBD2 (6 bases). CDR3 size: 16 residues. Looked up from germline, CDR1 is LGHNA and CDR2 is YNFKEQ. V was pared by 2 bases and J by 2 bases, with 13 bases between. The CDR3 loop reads CASSQMSGAPYNEQFF. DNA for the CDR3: TGTGCCAGCAGCCAAATGTCGGGAGCCCCCTACAATGAGCAGTTCTTC.

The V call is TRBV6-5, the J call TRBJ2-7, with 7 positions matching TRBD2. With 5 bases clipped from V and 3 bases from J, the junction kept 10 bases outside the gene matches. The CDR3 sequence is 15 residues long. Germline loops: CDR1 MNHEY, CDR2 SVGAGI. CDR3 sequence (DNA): TGTGCCAGCAGTCCCCCCTCTAGCGGCAGCTACGAGCAGTACTTC. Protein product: CASSPPSSGSYEQYF.

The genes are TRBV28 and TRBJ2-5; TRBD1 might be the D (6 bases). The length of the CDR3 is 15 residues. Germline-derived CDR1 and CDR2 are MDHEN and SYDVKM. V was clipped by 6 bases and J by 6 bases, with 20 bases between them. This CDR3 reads CASSQTGSSRQTQYF. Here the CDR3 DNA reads TGTGCCAGCAGCCAAACAGGGAGCTCTAGGCAGACCCAGTACTTC.

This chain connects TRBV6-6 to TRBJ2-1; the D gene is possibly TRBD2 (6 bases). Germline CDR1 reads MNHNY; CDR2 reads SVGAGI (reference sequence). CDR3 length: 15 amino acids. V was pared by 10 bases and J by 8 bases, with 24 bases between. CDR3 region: CATHPPLAPLDEQFF. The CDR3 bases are TGTGCCACCCATCCACCACTAGCCCCTCTCGATGAGCAGTTCTTC.

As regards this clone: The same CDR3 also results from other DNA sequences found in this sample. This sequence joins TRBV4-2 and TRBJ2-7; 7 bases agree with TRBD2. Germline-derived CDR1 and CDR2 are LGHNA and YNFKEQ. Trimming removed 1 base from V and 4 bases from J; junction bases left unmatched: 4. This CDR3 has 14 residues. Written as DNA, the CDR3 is TGTGCCAGCAGCCAAGGGGCTAGCGGTTACGAGCAGTACTTC. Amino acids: CASSQGASGYEQYF.

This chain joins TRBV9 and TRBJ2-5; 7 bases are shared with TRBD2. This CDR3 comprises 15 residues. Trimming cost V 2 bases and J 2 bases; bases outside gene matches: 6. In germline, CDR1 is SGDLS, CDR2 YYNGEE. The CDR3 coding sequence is TGTGCCAGCAGCGTGGGGGGGAGGGTTCAAGAGACCCAGTACTTC. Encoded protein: CASSVGGRVQETQYF.

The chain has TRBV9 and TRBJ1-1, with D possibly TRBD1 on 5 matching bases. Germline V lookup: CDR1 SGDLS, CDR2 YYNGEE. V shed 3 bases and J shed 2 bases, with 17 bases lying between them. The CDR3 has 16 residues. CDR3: CASSDPRRVSNTEAFF. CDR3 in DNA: TGTGCCAGCAGCGATCCCCGCAGGGTTTCAAACACTGAAGCTTTCTTT.

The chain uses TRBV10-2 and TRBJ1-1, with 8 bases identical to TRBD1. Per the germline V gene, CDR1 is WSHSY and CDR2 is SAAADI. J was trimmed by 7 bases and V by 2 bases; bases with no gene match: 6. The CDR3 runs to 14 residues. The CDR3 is CASSEETGAIEAFF. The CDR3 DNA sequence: TGCGCCAGCAGTGAGGAGACAGGGGCAATTGAAGCTTTCTTT.

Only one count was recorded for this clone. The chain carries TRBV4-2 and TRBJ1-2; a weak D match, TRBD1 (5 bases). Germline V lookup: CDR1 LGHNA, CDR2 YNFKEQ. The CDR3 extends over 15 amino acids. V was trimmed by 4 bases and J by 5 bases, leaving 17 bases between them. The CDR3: CASSPQTAGGYGYTF. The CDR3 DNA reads TGTGCCAGCAGCCCTCAGACTGCGGGGGGATATGGCTACACCTTC.

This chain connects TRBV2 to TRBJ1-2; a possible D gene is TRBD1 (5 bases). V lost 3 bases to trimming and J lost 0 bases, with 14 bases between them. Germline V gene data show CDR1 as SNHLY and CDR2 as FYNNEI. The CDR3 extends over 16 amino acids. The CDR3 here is CASSELWGEANYGYTF. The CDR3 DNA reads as TGTGCCAGCAGTGAGCTTTGGGGGGAAGCTAACTATGGCTACACCTTC.

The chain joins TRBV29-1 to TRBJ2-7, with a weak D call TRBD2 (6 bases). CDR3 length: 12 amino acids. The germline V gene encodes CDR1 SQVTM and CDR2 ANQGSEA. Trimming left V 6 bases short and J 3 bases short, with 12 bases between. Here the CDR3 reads CSVGGASYEQYF. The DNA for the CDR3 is TGCAGCGTAGGAGGGGCAAGCTACGAGCAGTACTTC.

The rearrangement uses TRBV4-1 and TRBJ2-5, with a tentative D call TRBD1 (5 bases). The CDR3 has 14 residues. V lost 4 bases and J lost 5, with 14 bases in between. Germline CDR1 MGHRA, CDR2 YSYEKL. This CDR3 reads CASSPLGRGETQYF. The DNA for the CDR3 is TGCGCCAGCAGCCCTTTGGGGCGTGGGGAGACCCAGTACTTC.

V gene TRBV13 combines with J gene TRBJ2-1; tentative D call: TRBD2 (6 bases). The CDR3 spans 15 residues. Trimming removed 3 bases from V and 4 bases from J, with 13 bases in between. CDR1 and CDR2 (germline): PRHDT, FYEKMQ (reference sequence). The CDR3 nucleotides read TGTGCCAGCAGCTTGGGCGGGAAAATTTACAATGAGCAGTTCTTC. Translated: CASSLGGKIYNEQFF.

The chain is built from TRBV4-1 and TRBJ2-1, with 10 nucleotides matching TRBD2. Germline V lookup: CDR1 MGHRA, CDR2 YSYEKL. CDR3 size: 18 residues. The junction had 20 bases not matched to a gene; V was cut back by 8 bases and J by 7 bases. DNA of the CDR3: TGCGCCAGCCACCGAAGCCTTACTAGCGGGAATTGGAAGAATGAGCAGTTCTTC. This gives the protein CASHRSLTSGNWKNEQFF.

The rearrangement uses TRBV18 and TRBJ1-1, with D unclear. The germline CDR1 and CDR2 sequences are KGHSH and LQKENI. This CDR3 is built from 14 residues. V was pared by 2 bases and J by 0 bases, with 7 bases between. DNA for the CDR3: TGTGCCAGCTCACCATCTCAGATGAACACTGAAGCTTTCTTT. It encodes CASSPSQMNTEAFF.

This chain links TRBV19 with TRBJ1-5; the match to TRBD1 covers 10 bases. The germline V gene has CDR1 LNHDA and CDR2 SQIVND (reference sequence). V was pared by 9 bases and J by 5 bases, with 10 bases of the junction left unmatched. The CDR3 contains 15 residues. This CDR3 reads CASETQDRGYQPQHF. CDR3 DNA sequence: TGTGCCAGCGAAACTCAGGACAGGGGGTATCAGCCCCAGCATTTT.

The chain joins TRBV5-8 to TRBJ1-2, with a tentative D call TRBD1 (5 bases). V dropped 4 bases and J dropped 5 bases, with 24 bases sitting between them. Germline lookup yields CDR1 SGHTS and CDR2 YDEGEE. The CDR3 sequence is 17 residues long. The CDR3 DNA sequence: TGTGCCAGCAGCCAGGGAAGCGGGGTAAGGGCCCGGTATGGCTACACCTTC. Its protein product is CASSQGSGVRARYGYTF. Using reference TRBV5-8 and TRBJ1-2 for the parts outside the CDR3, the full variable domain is EAGVTQSPTHLIKTRGQQATLRCSPISGHTSVYWYQQALGLGLQFLLWYDEGEERNRGNFPPRFSGRQFPNYSSELNVNALELEDSALYLCASSQGSGVRARYGYTFGSGTRLTVV.

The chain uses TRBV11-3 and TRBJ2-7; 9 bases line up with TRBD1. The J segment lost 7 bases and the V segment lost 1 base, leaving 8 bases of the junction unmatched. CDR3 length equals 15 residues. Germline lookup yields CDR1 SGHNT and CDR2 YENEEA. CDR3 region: CASSLGPVTGGEQYF. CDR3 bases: TGTGCCAGCAGCTTAGGGCCCGTGACAGGGGGAGAGCAGTACTTC.

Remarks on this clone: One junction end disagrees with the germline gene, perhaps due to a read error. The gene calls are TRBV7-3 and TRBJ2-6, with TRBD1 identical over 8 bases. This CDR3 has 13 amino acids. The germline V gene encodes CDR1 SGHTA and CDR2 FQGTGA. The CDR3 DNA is TGTGCCAGCAGCGTACAGGGGGTCAACGTCCTGACTTTC. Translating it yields CASSVQGVNVLTF. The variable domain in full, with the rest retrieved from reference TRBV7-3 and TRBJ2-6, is GAGVSQTPSNKVTEKGKYVELRCDPISGHTALYWYRQSLGQGPEFLIYFQGTGAADDSGLPNDRFFAVRPEGSVSTLKIQRTERGDSAVYLCASSVQGVNVLTFGAGSRLTVL.

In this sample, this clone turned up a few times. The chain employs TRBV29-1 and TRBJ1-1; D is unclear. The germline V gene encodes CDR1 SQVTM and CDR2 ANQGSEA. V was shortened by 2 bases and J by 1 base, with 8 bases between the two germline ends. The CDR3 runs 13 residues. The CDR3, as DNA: TGCAGCGTTGAACCGGGATGGAACACTGAAGCTTTCTTT. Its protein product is CSVEPGWNTEAFF.

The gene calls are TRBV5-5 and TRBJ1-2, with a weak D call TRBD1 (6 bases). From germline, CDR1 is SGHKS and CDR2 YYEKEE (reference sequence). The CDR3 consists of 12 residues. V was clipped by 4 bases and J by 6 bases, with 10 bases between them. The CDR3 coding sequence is TGTGCCAGCAGCAGTTACAGGGATGGCTACACCTTC. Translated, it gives CASSSYRDGYTF.

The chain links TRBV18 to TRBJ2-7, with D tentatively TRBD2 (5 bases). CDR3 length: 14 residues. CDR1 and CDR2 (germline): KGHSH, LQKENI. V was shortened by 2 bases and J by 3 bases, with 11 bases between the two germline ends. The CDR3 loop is CASSPSLGDYEQYF. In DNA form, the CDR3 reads TGTGCCAGCTCACCAAGTTTGGGAGACTACGAGCAGTACTTC.

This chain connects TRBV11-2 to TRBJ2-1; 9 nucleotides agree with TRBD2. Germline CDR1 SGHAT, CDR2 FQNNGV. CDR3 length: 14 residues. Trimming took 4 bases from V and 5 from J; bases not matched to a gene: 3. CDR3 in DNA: TGTGCCAGCAGCTACCGACTAGCGGACAATGAGCAGTTCTTC. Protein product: CASSYRLADNEQFF.

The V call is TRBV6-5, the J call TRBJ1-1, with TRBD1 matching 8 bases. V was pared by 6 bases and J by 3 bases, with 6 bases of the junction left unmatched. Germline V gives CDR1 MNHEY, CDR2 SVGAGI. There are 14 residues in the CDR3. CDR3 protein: CASRIGQGDTEAFF. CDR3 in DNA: TGTGCCAGCAGAATAGGACAGGGTGACACTGAAGCTTTCTTT.

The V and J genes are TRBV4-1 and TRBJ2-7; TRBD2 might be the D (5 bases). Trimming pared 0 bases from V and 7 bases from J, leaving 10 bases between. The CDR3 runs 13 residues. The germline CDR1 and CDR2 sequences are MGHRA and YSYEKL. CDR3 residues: CASSQELVREQYF. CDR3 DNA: TGCGCCAGCAGCCAAGAACTAGTGAGGGAGCAGTACTTC.

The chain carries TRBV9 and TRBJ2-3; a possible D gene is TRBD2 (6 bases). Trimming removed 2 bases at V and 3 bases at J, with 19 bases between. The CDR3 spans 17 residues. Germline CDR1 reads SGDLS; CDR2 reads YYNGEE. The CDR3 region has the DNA TGTGCCAGCAGCGTCGAAGGAGGGGTTCCTCGGACAGATACGCAGTATTTT. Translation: CASSVEGGVPRTDTQYF.